The TCR beta chain under discussion was sequenced for a study of T cell changes during pregnancy in multiple sclerosis. With 4 bases clipped from V and 2 bases from J, the junction kept 10 bases outside the gene matches. The CDR3 contains 17 residues. Germline CDR1 is SNHLY and CDR2 is FYNNEI. Here immunoSEQ multiplex PCR was the method, and the copy in TCRdb shows in-frame clones only, minus some. The sample records under 85,000 clones, around nine tenths being singletons. This clonotype was obtained from a female donor in good health, enrolled as a control in a pregnancy study. The sample was peripheral blood, taken in the third trimester of pregnancy. The rearrangement links TRBV2 to TRBJ1-5; 8 bases agree with TRBD1. The DNA of the CDR3 is TGTGCCAGCAGTGGCGTCAGGGGGCTGGGCGGCAATCAGCCCCAGCATTTT. Encoded protein: CASSGVRGLGGNQPQHF.